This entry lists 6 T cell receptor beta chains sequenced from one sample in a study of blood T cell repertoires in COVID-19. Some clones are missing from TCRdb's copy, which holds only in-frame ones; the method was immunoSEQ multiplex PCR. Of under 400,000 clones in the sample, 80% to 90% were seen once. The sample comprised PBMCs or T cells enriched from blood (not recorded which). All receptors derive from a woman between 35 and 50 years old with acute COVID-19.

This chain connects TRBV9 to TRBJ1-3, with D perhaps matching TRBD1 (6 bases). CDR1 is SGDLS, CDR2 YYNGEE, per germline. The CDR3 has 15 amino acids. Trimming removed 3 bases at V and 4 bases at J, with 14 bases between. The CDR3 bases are TGTGCCAGCAGCGCCACAACGACAGGCGGAAACACCATATATTTT. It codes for CASSATTTGGNTIYF.

DNA of the CDR3: TGTGCCAGCAGCCCGCTAGCGGGAGGCACCTACAATGAGCAGTTCTTC. Translated: CASSPLAGGTYNEQFF. The chain is built from TRBV9 and TRBJ2-1; TRBD2 aligns across 11 bases. Trimming removed 4 bases from V and 2 bases from J; junction bases left unmatched: 5. This CDR3 comprises 16 residues. Germline CDR1 is SGDLS and CDR2 is YYNGEE.

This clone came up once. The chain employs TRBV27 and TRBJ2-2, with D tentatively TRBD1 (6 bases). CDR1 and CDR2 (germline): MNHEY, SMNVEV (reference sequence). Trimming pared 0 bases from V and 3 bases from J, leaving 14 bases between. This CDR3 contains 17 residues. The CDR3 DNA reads TGTGCCAGCAGTTTATCATCTGGGGGCTCATACACCGGGGAGCTGTTTTTT. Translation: CASSLSSGGSYTGELFF.

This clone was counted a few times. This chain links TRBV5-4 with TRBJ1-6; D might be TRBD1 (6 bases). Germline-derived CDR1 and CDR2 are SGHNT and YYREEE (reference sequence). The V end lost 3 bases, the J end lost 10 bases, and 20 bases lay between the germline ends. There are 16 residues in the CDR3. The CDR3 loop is CASSWGGGGFESPLHF. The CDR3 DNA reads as TGTGCCAGCAGCTGGGGGGGAGGGGGATTTGAATCACCCCTCCACTTT.

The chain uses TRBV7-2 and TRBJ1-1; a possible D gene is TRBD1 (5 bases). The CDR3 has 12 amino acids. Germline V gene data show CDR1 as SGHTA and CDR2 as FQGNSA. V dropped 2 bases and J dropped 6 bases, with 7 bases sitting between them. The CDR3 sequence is CASSLQGAEAFF. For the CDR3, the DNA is TGTGCCAGCAGCTTACAGGGTGCTGAAGCTTTCTTT.

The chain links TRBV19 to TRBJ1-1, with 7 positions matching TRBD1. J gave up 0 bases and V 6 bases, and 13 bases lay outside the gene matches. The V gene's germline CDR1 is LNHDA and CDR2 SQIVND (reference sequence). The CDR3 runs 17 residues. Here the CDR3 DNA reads TGTGCCAGTAGGCCCAACCGGCTCAGGGGGTTGAACACTGAAGCTTTCTTT. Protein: CASRPNRLRGLNTEAFF.